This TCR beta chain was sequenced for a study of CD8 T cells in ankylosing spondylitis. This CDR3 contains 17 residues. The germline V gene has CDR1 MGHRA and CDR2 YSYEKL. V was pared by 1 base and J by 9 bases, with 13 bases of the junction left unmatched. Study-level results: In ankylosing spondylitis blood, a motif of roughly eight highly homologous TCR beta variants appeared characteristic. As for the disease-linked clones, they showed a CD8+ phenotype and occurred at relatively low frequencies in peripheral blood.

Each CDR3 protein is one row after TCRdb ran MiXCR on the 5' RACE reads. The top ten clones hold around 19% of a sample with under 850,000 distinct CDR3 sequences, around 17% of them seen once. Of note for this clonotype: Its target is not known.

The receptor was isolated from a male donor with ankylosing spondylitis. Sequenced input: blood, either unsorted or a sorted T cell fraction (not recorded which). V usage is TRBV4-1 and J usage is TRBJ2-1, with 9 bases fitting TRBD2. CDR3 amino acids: CASSQGNWASGAGEQFF. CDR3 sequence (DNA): TGCGCCAGCAGCCAAGGAAATTGGGCTAGCGGGGCAGGTGAGCAGTTCTTC.